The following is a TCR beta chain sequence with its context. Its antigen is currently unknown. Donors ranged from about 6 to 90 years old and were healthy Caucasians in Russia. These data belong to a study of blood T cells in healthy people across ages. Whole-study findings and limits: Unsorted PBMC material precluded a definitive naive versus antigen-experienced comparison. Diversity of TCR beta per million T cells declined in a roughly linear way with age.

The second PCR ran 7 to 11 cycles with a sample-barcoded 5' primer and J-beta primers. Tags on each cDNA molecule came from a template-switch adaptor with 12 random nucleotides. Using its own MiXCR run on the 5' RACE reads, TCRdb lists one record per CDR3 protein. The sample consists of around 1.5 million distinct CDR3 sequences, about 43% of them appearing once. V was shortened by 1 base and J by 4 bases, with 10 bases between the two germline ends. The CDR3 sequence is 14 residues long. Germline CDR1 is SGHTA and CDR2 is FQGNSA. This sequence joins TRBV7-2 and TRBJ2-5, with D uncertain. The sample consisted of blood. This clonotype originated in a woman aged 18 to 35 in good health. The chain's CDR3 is CASSLGPNGETQYF. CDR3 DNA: TGTGCCAGCAGCTTAGGCCCCAACGGAGAGACCCAGTACTTC.